The 8 T cell receptor beta chains below all came from one sample that was sequenced in a study of response to subunit inactivated influenza vaccine. TCRdb used MiXCR to reprocess the RT-PCR reads, holding one entry per CDR3 protein. The sample holds more than 700,000 distinct CDR3 sequences, roughly 20% seen once. Sequenced material: PBMCs from blood, taken roughly 5 days after vaccination. The source of these receptors is a man aged 50 to 59 who received an inactivated influenza vaccine.

This rearrangement joins TRBV29-1 to TRBJ1-1; no firm D call. Per the germline V gene, CDR1 is SQVTM and CDR2 is ANQGSEA. Trimming removed 3 bases from V and 1 base from J, with 9 bases in between. The CDR3 contains 13 residues. CDR3 sequence: CSVDLAANTEAFF. CDR3 bases: TGCAGCGTTGATCTGGCGGCGAACACTGAAGCTTTCTTT.

The gene calls are TRBV5-5 and TRBJ1-2; 7 nucleotides agree with TRBD1. CDR1 and CDR2 from the germline V gene are SGHKS and YYEKEE (reference sequence). CDR3 length: 13 residues. V dropped 0 bases and J dropped 7; count of bases not matched to a gene: 3. CDR3 residues: CASSLEGAGGYTF. The CDR3 bases are TGTGCCAGCAGCTTGGAGGGGGCAGGTGGCTACACCTTC.

This clonotype has just a few counts. At one boundary the junction diverges from the germline segment, which might be a read error. The rearrangement uses TRBV7-8 and TRBJ2-3, with a weak D call TRBD1 (6 bases). Germline CDR1 and CDR2: SGHVS and FQNEAQ. There are 15 residues in the CDR3. CDR3 sequence: CASRLGQRTFDTQYF. In nucleotides, the CDR3 is TGTGCCAGCAGATTAGGACAGCGGACATTCGATACGCAGTATTTT.

This clonotype was seen ten or more times. The rearrangement links TRBV11-2 to TRBJ2-4; a possible D gene is TRBD2 (6 bases). CDR3 length: 14 amino acids. V was clipped by 1 base and J by 8 bases, with 12 bases between them. Germline values: CDR1 SGHAT, CDR2 FQNNGV. The CDR3 region is CASSLGGRFDIQYF. CDR3 nucleotides: TGTGCCAGCAGCTTAGGGGGGAGGTTTGACATTCAGTACTTC.

This clonotype was counted many times. V gene TRBV5-6 combines with J gene TRBJ2-1, with 9 bases that match TRBD1. After removal of 5 bases from V and 3 bases from J, the junction contained 6 bases not matched to a gene. CDR1 and CDR2 from the germline V gene are SGHDT and YYEEEE. The CDR3 length is 15 residues. The CDR3 DNA sequence: TGTGCCAGCAGACAAGGACAGGGGATCTACAATGAGCAGTTCTTC. It specifies CASRQGQGIYNEQFF.

There are a few counts of this clonotype. The chain is built from TRBV18 and TRBJ2-3; 8 positions match TRBD1. CDR3 length: 14 amino acids. V trimming: 4 bases; J trimming: 5 bases; junction bases outside the gene matches: 5. CDR1 KGHSH and CDR2 LQKENI come from the germline V gene. The CDR3 sequence: CASSLSGGIDTQYF. The CDR3 bases are TGTGCCAGCTCACTCTCAGGGGGCATAGATACGCAGTATTTT.

This clonotype was seen a few times. The rearrangement links TRBV20-1 to TRBJ2-1, with D perhaps matching TRBD2 (5 bases). V shed 0 bases and J shed 9 bases, with 15 bases lying between them. From germline, CDR1 is DFQATT and CDR2 SNEGSKA (reference sequence). This CDR3 comprises 14 residues. The CDR3 protein is CSARDEYGVGEQFF. CDR3 in DNA: TGCAGTGCTAGAGATGAATACGGGGTCGGTGAGCAGTTCTTC.

J is TRBJ2-3 and V is TRBV20-1; unclear D gene. The CDR3 sequence is 11 residues long. Trimming took 5 bases from V and 0 from J, leaving 3 bases between them. Germline assignment: CDR1 DFQATT and CDR2 SNEGSKA (reference sequence). The CDR3 nucleotides are TGCAGTGCTGCTAGCACAGATACGCAGTATTTT. This sequence encodes CSAASTDTQYF.